This T cell receptor beta chain was found in a study of CD8 T cells in ankylosing spondylitis. Regarding the study as a whole: Seven to nine highly homologous variants made up a TCR beta motif, and this motif appeared characteristic of ankylosing spondylitis blood.

The V end was cut by 5 bases, the J end by 0 bases, with 8 bases between. Per the germline V gene, CDR1 is DFQATT and CDR2 is SNEGSKA (reference sequence). The CDR3 has 12 amino acids. TCRdb used MiXCR to reprocess the 5' RACE reads, holding one entry per CDR3 protein. Among hundreds of thousands of distinct CDR3 sequences listed, 12% were seen once. On this clonotype itself: Antigen: not known.

Sequencing input: blood, either unsorted or a sorted T cell fraction (not recorded which). The source is a male donor with ankylosing spondylitis. The J gene is TRBJ2-7, the V gene TRBV20-1; D remains ambiguous. In DNA, the CDR3 is TGCAGTGCTGAGACGGCCTCCTACGAGCAGTACTTC. This gives the protein CSAETASYEQYF.